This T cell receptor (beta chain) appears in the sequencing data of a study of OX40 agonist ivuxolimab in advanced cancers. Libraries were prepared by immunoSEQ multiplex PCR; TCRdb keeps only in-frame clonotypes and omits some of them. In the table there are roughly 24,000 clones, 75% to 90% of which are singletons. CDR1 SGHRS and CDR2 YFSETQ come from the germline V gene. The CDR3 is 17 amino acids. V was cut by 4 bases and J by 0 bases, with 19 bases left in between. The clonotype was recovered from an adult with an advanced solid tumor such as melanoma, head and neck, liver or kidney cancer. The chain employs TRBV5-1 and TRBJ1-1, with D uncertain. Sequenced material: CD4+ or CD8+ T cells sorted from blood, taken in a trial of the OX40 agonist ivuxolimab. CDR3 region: CASSLLAGSGMNTEAFF. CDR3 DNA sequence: TGCGCCAGCAGCCTCCTGGCGGGGTCGGGTATGAACACTGAAGCTTTCTTT. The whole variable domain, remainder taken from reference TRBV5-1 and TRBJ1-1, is KAGVTQTPRYLIKTRGQQVTLSCSPISGHRSVSWYQQTPGQGLQFLFEYFSETQRNKGNFPGRFSGRQFSNSRSEMNVSTLELGDSALYLCASSLLAGSGMNTEAFFGQGTRLTVV.